This is a list of T cell receptor beta chains from one sample in a study of T cell repertoires in cytomegalovirus infection. MiXCR was run by TCRdb on the reads, yielding one entry per CDR3 protein. This table has under 800,000 distinct CDR3 sequences, approximately 25% appearing once. Material: CD8+ T cells from PBMCs. The source is a human donor in good health (CMV status not recorded). Some clones in this sample may be carry-over from other donors' samples. Each CDR3 is given with its conserved first and last residue. The D gene is left open where the match is weak. Size tells how often a clone was seen (once, few, many) or the class of an expanded clone, and some rows leave it out.

size | D | J | V | CDR3 | DNA
few | . | TRBJ2-5 | TRBV2 | CASSEVPAGETQYF | TGTGCCAGCAGTGAAGTGCCCGCAGGGGAGACCCAGTACTTC
. | . | TRBJ1-2 | TRBV6-8 | CVSAMTRASNYGYTF | TGTGTCAGCGCTATGACCAGGGCCTCTAACTATGGCTACACCTTC
. | . | TRBJ1-1 | TRBV19 | CASSIGLKGMYTEAFF | TGTGCCAGTAGTATCGGTCTGAAGGGGATGTACACTGAAGCTTTCTTT
many | TRBD2 | TRBJ2-2 | TRBV7-7 | CASSNSGGANTGELFF | TGTGCTAGCAGCAATAGCGGGGGGGCGAACACCGGGGAGCTGTTTTTT
. | TRBD1 | TRBJ1-5 | TRBV19 | CASSIRRTGNQPQHF | TGTGCCAGTAGTATAAGGCGGACAGGGAATCAGCCCCAGCATTTT
many | . | TRBJ2-1 | TRBV7-8 | CASSGLGEYSSYNEQFF | TGTGCCAGCAGTGGATTGGGGGAATACAGCTCCTACAATGAGCAGTTCTTC
many | TRBD2 | TRBJ2-2 | TRBV7-6 | CASSYSGVTNTGELFF | TGTGCCAGCAGCTATAGCGGGGTTACGAACACCGGGGAGCTGTTTTTT
. | . | TRBJ2-4 | TRBV6-2/TRBV6-3 | CASVSGKNIQYF | TGTGCCAGCGTTAGTGGCAAAAACATTCAGTACTTC
many | . | TRBJ2-1 | TRBV28 | CASSFLGNEQFF | TGTGCCAGCAGTTTCTTGGGGAATGAGCAGTTCTTC
. | . | TRBJ1-6 | TRBV27 | CASSSPFRANSPLHF | TGTGCCAGCAGTTCCCCGTTCCGGGCTAATTCACCCCTCCACTTT
. | . | TRBJ2-7 | TRBV10-2 | CASSERQGLIYEQYF | TGCGCCAGCAGTGAGCGTCAGGGGCTTATTTACGAGCAGTACTTC
. | . | TRBJ1-1 | TRBV9 | CASSVEYNTEAFF | TGTGCCAGCAGCGTCGAGTACAACACTGAAGCTTTCTTT
many | TRBD2 | TRBJ2-7 | TRBV6-6 | CASRGTSGETYSYEQYF | TGTGCCAGCAGAGGGACTAGCGGGGAGACCTATTCTTACGAGCAGTACTTC
. | TRBD2 | TRBJ2-1 | TRBV5-4 | CTSSVWTSGGYNEQFF | TGTACCAGCAGCGTGTGGACTAGCGGGGGCTACAATGAGCAGTTCTTC
. | . | TRBJ2-1 | TRBV27 | CASRLSRGAYNEQFF | TGTGCCAGCAGGTTGTCCCGAGGGGCCTACAATGAGCAGTTCTTC
many | TRBD1 | TRBJ1-2 | TRBV28 | CASSTPRQGGGYGYTF | TGTGCCAGCAGTACCCCCCGACAGGGTGGCGGCTATGGCTACACCTTC
few | . | TRBJ2-5 | TRBV27 | CASSLRSWGETQYF | TGTGCCAGCAGTTTACGGTCCTGGGGCGAGACCCAGTACTTC
. | TRBD1 | TRBJ2-1 | TRBV3-1 | CASSRAQGVSYNEQFF | TGTGCCAGCAGCCGGGCCCAGGGGGTCTCCTACAATGAGCAGTTCTTC
. | . | TRBJ2-4 | TRBV7-2 | CASSLPKGRDIQYF | TGTGCCAGCAGCTTACCAAAGGGAAGGGACATTCAGTACTTC
many | . | TRBJ2-7 | TRBV10-3 | CAISESAGSSYEQYF | TGTGCCATCAGTGAGTCGGCAGGGAGCTCCTACGAGCAGTACTTC
few | . | TRBJ2-1 | TRBV2 | CASAREQFF | TGTGCCAGTGCGAGGGAGCAGTTCTTC
. | . | TRBJ2-7 | TRBV10-1 | CASSDGGNSYEQYF | TGCGCCAGCAGTGATGGGGGGAACTCCTACGAGCAGTACTTC
. | . | TRBJ1-2 | TRBV20-1 | CSARERLWADGDGYTF | TGCAGTGCTAGAGAACGTTTATGGGCGGATGGCGATGGCTACACCTTC
few | . | TRBJ2-7 | TRBV2 | CASSDHDSVYEQYF | TGTGCCAGCAGTGATCATGACAGTGTCTACGAGCAGTACTTC
. | . | TRBJ2-1 | TRBV7-9 | CASSAWDNYNEQFF | TGTGCCAGCAGCGCTTGGGACAACTACAATGAGCAGTTCTTC
many | . | TRBJ1-2 | TRBV11-2 | CASSTKTGFYGYTF | TGTGCCAGCAGCACCAAAACAGGATTCTATGGCTACACCTTC
. | . | TRBJ2-4 | TRBV2 | CASRSDYAAKNIQYF | TGTGCCAGCAGGTCGGACTATGCGGCCAAAAACATTCAGTACTTC
few | . | TRBJ1-6 | TRBV7-2 | CASSPRAGGSNSPLHF | TGTGCCAGCAGCCCGAGGGCGGGAGGGAGTAATTCACCCCTCCACTTT
few | TRBD2 | TRBJ2-3 | TRBV2 | CASSEVAGGIEDTQYF | TGTGCCAGCAGTGAAGTAGCGGGGGGGATCGAGGATACGCAGTATTTT
once | . | TRBJ1-2 | TRBV2 | CASSEPPGASDYGYTF | TGTGCCAGCAGTGAACCCCCAGGGGCTAGCGACTATGGCTACACCTTC
. | . | TRBJ2-1 | TRBV28 | CASSSPRDTEQVF | TGTGCCAGCAGTTCACCCCGGGACACTGAGCAGGTCTTC
few | . | TRBJ1-5 | TRBV20-1 | CSASPGRTFWPQHF | TGCAGTGCTAGTCCGGGACGCACCTTTTGGCCCCAGCATTTT
few | . | TRBJ1-3 | TRBV14 | CASSHWTRGNTIYF | TGTGCCAGCAGCCACTGGACAAGAGGAAACACCATATATTTT
many | . | TRBJ1-2 | TRBV12-3/TRBV12-4 | CASSLDGNYGYTF | TGTGCCAGCAGTCTCGACGGAAACTATGGCTACACCTTC
few | TRBD2 | TRBJ2-2 | TRBV28 | CASSSAGGPTGELFF | TGTGCCAGCAGTTCAGCGGGGGGGCCCACCGGGGAGCTGTTTTTT
few | . | TRBJ2-2 | TRBV28 | CASSLYGGELFF | TGTGCCAGCAGTTTATATGGCGGGGAGCTGTTTTTT
many | . | TRBJ1-6 | TRBV7-2 | CASSLEWGEASPLHF | TGTGCCAGCAGCTTAGAATGGGGTGAGGCTTCACCCCTCCACTTT
. | . | TRBJ1-1 | TRBV20-1 | CSARDPRLSTEAFF | TGCAGTGCTAGAGACCCCCGCTTAAGCACTGAAGCTTTCTTT
many | . | TRBJ1-1 | TRBV12-3/TRBV12-4 | CASRSEGLITEAFF | TGTGCCAGCAGATCGGAGGGGCTAATCACTGAAGCTTTCTTT
few | . | TRBJ1-4 | TRBV29-1 | CSVKGQEEKLFF | TGCAGCGTTAAGGGTCAAGAGGAAAAACTGTTTTTT
few | . | TRBJ1-1 | TRBV4-2 | CASSQASGRNTEAFF | TGTGCCAGCAGCCAAGCCTCCGGGAGAAACACTGAAGCTTTCTTT
few | . | TRBJ2-3 | TRBV20-1 | CSARLGRNPYTDTQYF | TGCAGTGCACGGCTCGGCCGGAACCCCTACACAGATACGCAGTATTTT
many | . | TRBJ1-1 | TRBV2 | CASSEWRNTEAFF | TGTGCCAGCAGTGAATGGAGAAACACTGAAGCTTTCTTT